The present T cell receptor (beta chain) was sequenced within a study of blood T cell repertoires in COVID-19. At the level of the study: Acute and convalescent COVID-19 specimens originated in the United States, Italy and Spain. T cells, B-cell-depleted T cells, or PBMCs supplied cDNA or gDNA.

As handled by the study authors: Amplification from reference gene primers served as the basis for estimated nucleated cell counts. Assay used: immunoSEQ multiplex PCR; TCRdb lists only in-frame clones, some missing. Clonal size and the V and J genes are those of that table, whereas D and trimming came from the DNA. Altogether 200,000 to 250,000 clones are present, around 83% being singletons, with the ten largest covering approximately 1.4%. Each participant's cohort was designated according to participant-reported clinical history. The V end was cut by 1 base, the J end by 1 base, with 7 bases between. This CDR3 has 14 amino acids. CDR1 is LNHDA and CDR2 is SQIVND in the germline V gene (reference sequence).

This TCR was recovered from a woman aged 40 to 50 with acute COVID-19. The chain is built from TRBV19 and TRBJ1-1, with a tentative D call TRBD1 (5 bases). Sequencing input: PBMCs or T cells enriched from blood (not recorded which). The CDR3, as DNA: TGTGCCAGTAGTATAGGACAGAGGAACACTGAAGCTTTCTTT. It encodes CASSIGQRNTEAFF.